Following are 5 T cell receptor beta chains from one sample sequenced in a study of identical twins. Each CDR3 protein gets one entry after TCRdb re-called the 5' RACE reads with MiXCR. The table includes roughly 480,000 distinct CDR3 sequences, around 24% detected once. This same sample was also part of a study on T cells expressing NK-cell markers.

Sequenced: CD4+ T cells sorted from blood. These receptors all stem from a woman in her late teens or twenties in good health.

The chain employs TRBV11-2 and TRBJ1-3; possible D gene TRBD1, 5 bases. CDR3 length equals 20 residues. Germline assignment: CDR1 SGHAT and CDR2 FQNNGV. V lost 1 base and J lost 0, with 22 bases in between. In DNA form, the CDR3 reads TGTGCCAGCAGCTTAGTTTTCTCGACAGCAATCATAAGCTCTGGAAACACCATATATTTT. Residues: CASSLVFSTAIISSGNTIYF. Variable domain in full (rest from reference TRBV11-2 and TRBJ1-3): EAGVAQSPRYKIIEKRQSVAFWCNPISGHATLYWYQQILGQGPKLLIQFQNNGVVDDSQLPKDRFSAERLKGVDSTLKIQPAKLEDSAVYLCASSLVFSTAIISSGNTIYFGEGSWLTVV.

This clonotype showed up just a few times. The chain combines TRBV7-2 with TRBJ2-7; D may be TRBD2 (6 bases). The germline V gene encodes CDR1 SGHTA and CDR2 FQGNSA. The CDR3 spans 15 residues. The ends were cut back, 5 bases at V and 6 bases at J, with 20 bases in the middle. DNA for the CDR3: TGTGCCAGCAGCAAGGGGCGAGCGGGCCCCTCCGAGCAGTACTTC. Amino acid sequence: CASSKGRAGPSEQYF.

The DNA for the CDR3 is TGTGCCAGCAGCCCAACGGACAGGATACTATCGGAGACCCAGTACTTC. Translating gives CASSPTDRILSETQYF. The chain recombines TRBV9 with TRBJ2-5, with TRBD1 matching 7 bases. The germline V gene encodes CDR1 SGDLS and CDR2 YYNGEE. The J segment lost 5 bases and the V segment lost 4 bases, leaving 14 bases of the junction unmatched. This CDR3 is 16 amino acids long. Looking up the rest from reference TRBV9 and TRBJ2-5 gives the full variable domain: DSGVTQTPKHLITATGQRVTLRCSPRSGDLSVYWYQQSLDQGLQFLIQYYNGEERAKGNILERFSAQQFPDLHSELNLSSLELGDSALYFCASSPTDRILSETQYFGPGTRLLVL.

The CDR3 here is CASSATGRDQPQHF. DNA for the CDR3: TGTGCCAGCAGCGCAACAGGGAGGGATCAGCCCCAGCATTTT. The rearrangement links TRBV7-9 to TRBJ1-5; perhaps TRBD1 as D (6 bases). CDR3 length: 14 amino acids. Per germline, CDR1 SEHNR and CDR2 FQNEAQ (reference sequence). Between the trimmed V and J ends, which lost 5 bases and 5 bases, there was a span of 13 bases.

Details on this clonotype: At one end, the junction sequence differs from germline, possibly due to a read error. The chain carries TRBV4-2 and TRBJ1-1; 8 bases line up with TRBD1. The CDR3 has 14 residues. Germline V gene lookup returns CDR1 LGHNA and CDR2 YNFKEQ. CDR3 region: CASSQDRGRTEALF. The CDR3 coding sequence is TGTGCCAGCAGCCAAGACAGGGGGCGGACTGAAGCTCTCTTT.